A single TCR beta chain is shown here with its context. Its antigen is still unknown. This sample is drawn from a study of cytomegalovirus exposure and HLA in healthy donors. This CDR3 is 17 amino acids long. Germline V gives CDR1 SGHNT, CDR2 YENEEA. Trimming removed 5 bases from V and 4 bases from J; junction bases left unmatched: 15. General study points: Association of a missense DCLRE1C variant with TCR beta V- and J-gene trimming was reported in a later analysis. In a later analysis, common viral pathogens appeared linked to several of the most significant clusters.

The PCR contained 60 Vbeta and 13 Jbeta primers. Some clones are missing from TCRdb's copy, which holds only in-frame ones; the method was immunoSEQ multiplex PCR. The sample contains 250,000 to 300,000 clones, 80% to 90% of which appear only once. The sample taken for sequencing was PBMCs. The clonotype originates from a woman aged 40 to 50 in good health and CMV-seropositive. The rearrangement joins TRBV11-3 to TRBJ2-7; TRBD2 matches 9 bases. CDR3 DNA: TGTGCCAGCAGCCCAGTCCCCTATAGCGGGGGAGAATACGAGCAGTACTTC. The encoded protein is CASSPVPYSGGEYEQYF. The full variable domain, rest sourced from reference TRBV11-3 and TRBJ2-7, is EAGVVQSPRYKIIEKKQPVAFWCNPISGHNTLYWYLQNLGQGPELLIRYENEEAVDDSQLPKDRFSAERLKGVDSTLKIQPAELGDSAVYLCASSPVPYSGGEYEQYFGPGTRLTVT.